This T cell receptor (beta chain) was sequenced for a study of control samples from healthy donors and cancer patients. The CDR3 runs 13 residues. Germline values: CDR1 SNHLY, CDR2 FYNNEI. V was clipped by 8 bases and J by 8 bases, with 16 bases between them. TCRdb's copy holds only in-frame clones and misses some; the assay was immunoSEQ multiplex PCR. The sample lists about 140,000 clones; approximately 94% were seen once. This clone occurred a few times. The rearrangement joins TRBV2 to TRBJ2-4, with D perhaps assigned TRBD1 or TRBD2 (5 bases each). The TCR comes from a man aged 40-49 years in good health. Sequencing was done on a sample of blood. The DNA for the CDR3 is TGTGCCAGCTACAGTTTGGTGGGGGACATTCAGTACTTC. Its protein is CASYSLVGDIQYF.